The 6 T cell receptor beta chains below come from one sample, sequenced in a study of T cells in localized non-small cell lung cancer (dated by TCRdb to the early 2020s). The library was prepared using the immunoSEQ multiplex PCR assay. TCRdb retrieved this table from immuneACCESS and kept in-frame rearrangements only. Not all clones are present; in checked studies, unresolved V genes account for under half, and no reason is known for the remainder. Counted in this sample were 7,500 to 10,000 clones; 90% of them appeared once. The ten largest clonotypes hold 17% of the sample. Source: peripheral blood, taken before any cancer treatment. These receptors were taken from a male donor older than 55 with stage III squamous cell lung carcinoma.

This clone ranks as medium-sized. Other DNA sequences from this sample encode an identical CDR3 as well. This chain uses TRBV20-1 with TRBJ2-3; no reliable D call. Per germline, CDR1 DFQATT and CDR2 SNEGSKA (reference sequence). This CDR3 region has 11 residues. CDR3 region: CSAKSTDTQYF. CDR3 coding DNA: TGCAGCGCAAAGAGCACAGATACGCAGTATTTT.

The chain uses TRBV5-6 and TRBJ2-7, with 8 bases lining up with TRBD1. The CDR3 spans 16 residues. Per germline, CDR1 SGHDT and CDR2 YYEEEE. The trim removed 4 bases at V and 0 bases at J, leaving 9 bases unmatched. The CDR3 loop reads CASSKLRGQGSYEQYF. The CDR3 nucleotides read TGTGCCAGCAGCAAACTCCGCGGACAGGGCTCCTACGAGCAGTACTTC.

The V call is TRBV19, the J call TRBJ1-5; 8 bases are shared with TRBD1. J gave up 0 bases and V 1 base, and 17 bases lay outside the gene matches. The germline V gene has CDR1 LNHDA and CDR2 SQIVND (reference sequence). This CDR3 region has 21 residues. The CDR3: CASSIAGTGSLATRSNQPQHF. The CDR3 DNA reads as TGTGCCAGTAGTATAGCTGGGACAGGTAGCCTCGCTACCCGTAGCAATCAGCCCCAGCATTTT.

This chain uses TRBV6-1 with TRBJ2-1, with D unclear. V was cut by 1 base and J by 6 bases, with 13 bases left in between. The germline V gene encodes CDR1 MNHNS and CDR2 SASEGT. The CDR3 totals 15 residues. The chain's CDR3 is CASSEDPGLLNEQFF. For the CDR3, the DNA is TGTGCCAGCAGTGAAGACCCCGGGCTGCTCAATGAGCAGTTCTTC.

The genes are TRBV9 and TRBJ2-7, with no clear D. Trimming stripped 0 bases from V and 3 bases from J, with 10 bases between. The germline V gene has CDR1 SGDLS and CDR2 YYNGEE. The CDR3 totals 14 residues. CDR3 in amino acids: CASSVGRNNYEQYF. The CDR3 nucleotides are TGTGCCAGCAGCGTAGGACGAAACAACTACGAGCAGTACTTC.

The genes are TRBV6-5 and TRBJ2-3; possibly TRBD2 for D (5 bases). The germline V and J ends were trimmed by 6 bases and 6 bases, with 13 bases remaining between them. The length of the CDR3 is 13 residues. From germline, CDR1 is MNHEY and CDR2 SVGAGI. The CDR3 protein is CASRGIPGDTQYF. CDR3 DNA: TGTGCCAGCAGGGGGATTCCGGGGGATACGCAGTATTTT.